These 20 T cell receptor beta chains originate from one sample sequenced in a study of blood T cells in healthy people across ages. A second PCR of roughly 7 to 11 cycles used a sample-barcoded 5' primer and a J-beta primer mix. TCRdb independently ran MiXCR on the 5' RACE reads; one entry per CDR3 protein. The sample shows fewer than 2,000,000 distinct CDR3 sequences, about two fifths of them seen only once. The sequenced sample consisted of blood. These receptors were obtained from a human donor in good health.

This clonotype was detected only a few times. This chain joins TRBV6-2 or TRBV6-3 and TRBJ1-2; D unresolved. Germline values: CDR1 MNHEY, CDR2 SVGEGT. Deletions cut 3 bases from V and 8 bases from J, with 16 bases between. The CDR3 extends over 14 amino acids. Here the CDR3 DNA reads TGTGCCAGCAGTTATACCCAAGAGGGAACCGGCTACACCTTC. This encodes CASSYTQEGTGYTF.

This chain uses TRBV12-3 or TRBV12-4 with TRBJ2-7; TRBD1 aligns across 7 bases. Trimming took 6 bases from V and 0 from J; bases not matched to a gene: 8. The CDR3 has 15 amino acids. Here the CDR3 DNA reads TGTGCCAGCAGCGACAGGGCGAGAGCCTCCTACGAGCAGTACTTC. Its translation: CASSDRARASYEQYF.

V and J are TRBV7-9 and TRBJ1-2, with D hard to call. Germline loops: CDR1 SEHNR, CDR2 FQNEAQ (reference sequence). The CDR3 is 14 residues long. Trimming cost V 1 base and J 3 bases, with 9 bases left between them. CDR3 sequence reads: CASSLDRTDYGYTF. The CDR3 nucleotides read TGTGCCAGCAGCTTAGATCGTACAGACTATGGCTACACCTTC. The complete variable domain, with remaining parts taken from reference TRBV7-9 and TRBJ1-2, reads DTGVSQNPRHKITKRGQNVTFRCDPISEHNRLYWYRQTLGQGPEFLTYFQNEAQLEKSRLLSDRFSAERPKGSFSTLEIQRTEQGDSAMYLCASSLDRTDYGYTFGSGTRLTVV.

J is TRBJ2-3 and V is TRBV6-1; D may be TRBD2 (5 bases). Trimming removed 6 bases from V and 1 base from J, with 11 bases in between. The germline V gene encodes CDR1 MNHNS and CDR2 SASEGT. The CDR3 is made up of 14 amino acids. The CDR3 DNA sequence: TGTGCCAGCAGGTCGGCCGGGGGCACAGATACGCAGTATTTT. This codes for CASRSAGGTDTQYF.

This clonotype has a handful of counts. The CDR3 DNA follows: TGTGCCAGCAGCCACACCTACCCGGGCACAGATACGCAGTATTTT. The encoded protein is CASSHTYPGTDTQYF. The V gene is TRBV6-7, the J gene TRBJ2-3; D gene ambiguous. TRBV6-7 is assigned to the ORF class and has an uncertain function. This CDR3 has 15 amino acids. V lost 6 bases and J 1 base, leaving 14 bases between the germline ends.

This clonotype was picked up a small number of times. The chain uses TRBV12-3 or TRBV12-4 and TRBJ1-1, with 9 bases matching TRBD1. The length of the CDR3 is 16 residues. After removal of 3 bases from V and 4 bases from J, the junction contained 9 bases not matched to a gene. The DNA of the CDR3 is TGTGCCAGCAGTTTGGGCCACTCGACAGGGGGCACTGAAGCTTTCTTT. Encoded protein: CASSLGHSTGGTEAFF.

This chain joins TRBV7-9 and TRBJ2-2; D may correspond to TRBD1 or TRBD2 (5 bases each). V gave up 3 bases and J gave up 5 bases, with 13 bases separating them. Germline V gives CDR1 SEHNR, CDR2 FQNEAQ (reference sequence). This CDR3 is 15 amino acids long. CDR3 nucleotide sequence: TGTGCCAGCAGCTTCCTTGGGACCCAGACCGGGGAGCTGTTTTTT. It specifies CASSFLGTQTGELFF.

The rearrangement links TRBV3-1 to TRBJ2-7, with D hard to call. Trimming removed 1 base at V and 3 bases at J, with 10 bases between. Germline assignment: CDR1 LGHDT and CDR2 YNNKEL (reference sequence). This CDR3 region has 14 residues. CDR3 sequence (DNA): TGTGCCAGCAGCCAAGTAAGTTCACTCTACGAGCAGTACTTC. Amino acid sequence: CASSQVSSLYEQYF.

This chain links TRBV10-3 with TRBJ2-1, with TRBD1 identical over 9 bases. CDR3 length: 16 residues. The trim removed 4 bases at V and 3 bases at J, leaving 7 bases unmatched. Germline CDR1 ENHRY, CDR2 SYGVKD. The CDR3, as DNA: TGTGCCATCAGTGGGGTGGGACAGGGAGACTACAATGAGCAGTTCTTC. It is translated as CAISGVGQGDYNEQFF.

The chain joins TRBV20-1 to TRBJ1-1; TRBD1 matches 8 bases. Unmatched junction bases numbered 7, after V lost 6 bases and J lost 4 bases. There are 13 residues in the CDR3. The germline CDR1 and CDR2 sequences are DFQATT and SNEGSKA (reference sequence). The CDR3 reads CSANQGAGTEAFF. The DNA for the CDR3 is TGCAGTGCCAACCAGGGGGCAGGCACTGAAGCTTTCTTT.

This clonotype was seen at least ten times. The V gene is TRBV7-2, the J gene TRBJ1-2; 11 bases agree with TRBD1. In germline, CDR1 is SGHTA, CDR2 FQGNSA. The CDR3 extends over 14 amino acids. V trimming: 0 bases; J trimming: 7 bases; junction bases outside the gene matches: 1. CDR3 sequence: CASSLAGTGGGYTF. In DNA form, the CDR3 reads TGTGCCAGCAGCTTAGCCGGGACAGGGGGTGGCTACACCTTC. Full variable domain (rest looked up from reference TRBV7-2 and TRBJ1-2): GAGVSQSPSNKVTEKGKDVELRCDPISGHTALYWYRQSLGQGLEFLIYFQGNSAPDKSGLPSDRFSAERTGGSVSTLTIQRTQQEDSAVYLCASSLAGTGGGYTFGSGTRLTVV.

The V call is TRBV20-1, the J call TRBJ2-3, with D perhaps TRBD1 (6 bases). The CDR3 runs to 15 residues. Germline assignment: CDR1 DFQATT and CDR2 SNEGSKA (reference sequence). V lost 5 bases to trimming and J lost 2 bases, with 17 bases between them. CDR3 sequence (DNA): TGCAGTGCTGACGCCCGGGACAAGAACACAGATACGCAGTATTTT. Its translation: CSADARDKNTDTQYF.

There are a few counts of this clonotype. The V gene is TRBV20-1, the J gene TRBJ2-7; 7 bases map to TRBD2. CDR3 length: 16 amino acids. J lost 2 bases, V lost 0 bases, and 10 bases had no gene match. Germline V gives CDR1 DFQATT, CDR2 SNEGSKA (reference sequence). CDR3 region: CSARDWGGGTTYEQYF. The CDR3 nucleotides are TGCAGTGCTAGAGATTGGGGGGGGGGAACTACCTACGAGCAGTACTTC.

This CDR3 reads CASSQGPGEAGELFF. The CDR3 nucleotides are TGTGCCAGCAGCCAAGGCCCCGGGGAGGCCGGGGAGCTGTTTTTT. The chain recombines TRBV3-1 with TRBJ2-2; maybe TRBD2 (6 bases). Trimming pared 1 base from V and 6 bases from J, leaving 12 bases between. CDR3 length: 15 residues. Germline V gene lookup returns CDR1 LGHDT and CDR2 YNNKEL (reference sequence).

The chain links TRBV7-2 to TRBJ2-3, with 11 bases fitting TRBD2. The CDR3 is made up of 17 amino acids. V shed 5 bases and J 0 bases; nucleotides not matched to a gene: 7. Per the germline V gene, CDR1 is SGHTA and CDR2 is FQGNSA. The CDR3: CASSPERLAGSTDTQYF. Written as DNA, the CDR3 is TGTGCCAGCAGCCCCGAACGACTAGCGGGGAGCACAGATACGCAGTATTTT.

J is TRBJ2-1 and V is TRBV7-9; the D gene is possibly TRBD2 (6 bases). V dropped 4 bases and J dropped 8 bases, with 27 bases sitting between them. The CDR3 length is 18 residues. Looked up from germline, CDR1 is SEHNR and CDR2 is FQNEAQ (reference sequence). The CDR3 is CASSSRFRRDSRAYEQFF. In nucleotides, the CDR3 is TGTGCCAGCAGCTCCCGATTCCGCCGGGACTCGCGCGCCTATGAGCAGTTCTTC.

This chain uses TRBV3-1 with TRBJ1-2, with 7 bases fitting TRBD1. The CDR3 runs to 14 residues. V trimming: 4 bases; J trimming: 8 bases; junction bases outside the gene matches: 10. Germline lookup yields CDR1 LGHDT and CDR2 YNNKEL (reference sequence). In nucleotides, the CDR3 is TGTGCCAGCAGCCCCCCGGGACAGCACCTAGGCTACACCTTC. As protein: CASSPPGQHLGYTF.

This clonotype was counted between two and nine times. The CDR3: CAISESKYLEQFF. The CDR3 DNA reads TGTGCCATCAGTGAGTCAAAATACCTGGAGCAGTTCTTC. The chain links TRBV10-3 to TRBJ2-1; D gene uncertain. The length of the CDR3 is 13 residues. Germline V lookup: CDR1 ENHRY, CDR2 SYGVKD. The germline V and J ends were trimmed by 0 bases and 10 bases, with 10 bases remaining between them.

The table lists this clonotype with a few counts. The V and J genes are TRBV7-2 and TRBJ1-6; D gene unclear. This CDR3 spans 13 amino acids. Trimming pared 6 bases from V and 7 bases from J, leaving 10 bases between. Germline CDR1 is SGHTA and CDR2 is FQGNSA. This CDR3 reads CASRLYSNSPLHF. The CDR3 DNA reads as TGTGCCAGCAGGCTTTATTCAAATTCACCCCTCCACTTT.

This sequence joins TRBV28 and TRBJ2-1; D unclear. V gave up 3 bases and J gave up 4 bases, with 19 bases separating them. Germline V gene sequence: CDR1 MDHEN, CDR2 SYDVKM. This CDR3 is 17 amino acids long. The chain's CDR3 is CASSFGPGGVAYNEQFF. The CDR3 DNA follows: TGTGCCAGCAGTTTTGGACCCGGTGGGGTTGCTTACAATGAGCAGTTCTTC.